This TCR beta chain was recorded in a study of OX40 agonist ivuxolimab in advanced cancers. Generated by immunoSEQ multiplex PCR, the TCRdb table keeps only in-frame clones and is missing some. The table has roughly 72,000 clones, 81% seen once. Collection of blood occurred at baseline, at cycle 4 day 1, and at cycle 7 day 1. This clone was recorded once. This CDR3 is built from 15 residues. The ends were cut back, 5 bases at V and 4 bases at J, with 14 bases in the middle. Germline CDR1 KGHSH, CDR2 LQKENI. The sequence was collected from an adult with an advanced solid tumor such as melanoma, head and neck, liver or kidney cancer. This chain links TRBV18 with TRBJ1-4; D ambiguous. Here the sequenced sample was CD4+ or CD8+ T cells sorted from blood, taken in a trial of the OX40 agonist ivuxolimab. CDR3 sequence reads: CASSGLRADNEKLFF. The DNA of the CDR3 is TGTGCCAGCTCAGGTCTCCGGGCTGATAATGAAAAACTGTTTTTT. Full variable domain (rest looked up from reference TRBV18 and TRBJ1-4): NAGVMQNPRHLVRRRGQEARLRCSPMKGHSHVYWYRQLPEEGLKFMVYLQKENIIDESGMPKERFSAEFPKEGPSILRIQQVVRGDSAAYFCASSGLRADNEKLFFGSGTQLSVL.